Listed below are T cell receptor beta chains from one sample, sequenced in a study of human T cells and chemical hapten exposure. TCRdb ran MiXCR on the RACE reads and lists one entry per CDR3 protein. The table lists roughly 75,000 distinct CDR3 sequences, roughly 7.9% of them singletons. Sequencing was done on a sample of whole blood. Every receptor here comes from a female donor in good health. Some clones in this sample may be carry-over from other donors' samples. Each CDR3 is given with its conserved first and last residue. The D gene is left open where the match is weak. Expanded clones get a size class; other rows say once, few or many, or leave the size out.

J gene,clone size,V gene,D gene,CDR3 DNA,CDR3 protein
TRBJ1-5,few,TRBV18,TRBD1,TGTGCCAGCTCACCACCCTTTCCAGGGGGCCGAAATCAGCCCCAGCATTTT,CASSPPFPGGRNQPQHF
TRBJ2-7,few,TRBV7-9,-,TGTGCCAGCAGCCCCGAGGGGATCGGCCAGTACTTC,CASSPEGIGQYF
TRBJ1-6,many,TRBV6-6,-,TGTGCCAGCAGTTACCTTGACTCAGAAAATTCACCCCTCCACTTT,CASSYLDSENSPLHF
TRBJ1-6,few,TRBV2,TRBD1,TGTGCCAGCAGGCCGGGACAGGGTTTTGGTTCACCCCTCCACTTT,CASRPGQGFGSPLHF
TRBJ1-5,few,TRBV12-3/TRBV12-4,TRBD1,TGTGCCAGCAGTCCGACAGGGACCCAGCCCCAGCATTTT,CASSPTGTQPQHF
TRBJ1-2,-,TRBV13,-,TGTGCCAGCAGCCTCGAACCTCAGTATGGCTACACCTTC,CASSLEPQYGYTF
TRBJ2-5,few,TRBV7-3,TRBD1,TGTGCCAGCAGCTTAAGGTCTGGGACAGGACATATGGCAGAGACCCAGTACTTC,CASSLRSGTGHMAETQYF
TRBJ2-3,many,TRBV12-3/TRBV12-4,-,TGTGCCAGCAGGATGGGGACGGCCGATACGCAGTATTTT,CASRMGTADTQYF
TRBJ2-7,few,TRBV25-1,-,TGTGCCAGCAGCTCCCGGGGGCTTGCAGGTTCCGGAAGTCAGCAGTACTTC,CASSSRGLAGSGSQQYF
TRBJ2-1,few,TRBV12-3/TRBV12-4,TRBD1,TGTGCCAGCAGTCTACAGGGGGCGAACAATGAGCAGTTCTTC,CASSLQGANNEQFF
TRBJ2-1,-,TRBV27,-,TGTGCCAGCAGTCAATACTCAACAGGGGAGCAGTTCTTC,CASSQYSTGEQFF